The 26 T cell receptor beta chains in this list originate from one sample, sequenced in a study of shared clonotypes between healthy human individuals (TCRdb year 2020). CD8 naive samples consisted of CD45RO-negative cells that were positively selected for CCR7, yielding a CD45RA+CCR7+ population without TemRA cells. Preparation of the library involved the immunoSEQ multiplex PCR assay. What TCRdb holds here is the immuneACCESS table cut down to in-frame rearrangements. Part of the clones is not present; checked against another copy, under half of the missing clones reflect an unresolved V gene, and the others are unexplained. Across this sample there are about 2,200,000 clones, with roughly 91% seen only once. About 1.8% of the sample comes from the top ten. Sequencing was carried out using naive CD8+ T cells from PBMCs. The cell subset or site label, read with the paper, signifies: CD45RA+CCR7+. These receptors originate from a man aged 18 to 30 in good health. Some clones in this sample may be carry-over from other donors' samples.

The rearrangement links TRBV5-6 to TRBJ1-4, with D unclear. From germline, CDR1 is SGHDT and CDR2 YYEEEE. The CDR3 consists of 13 residues. Trimming stripped 3 bases from V and 0 bases from J, with 3 bases between. CDR3 loop: CASSYATNEKLFF. CDR3 nucleotides: TGTGCCAGCAGCTATGCAACTAATGAAAAACTGTTTTTT.

This chain uses TRBV7-9 with TRBJ2-3; D not certain. Trimming took off 3 bases at V and 1 base at J, with 11 bases between the two ends. Germline assignment: CDR1 SEHNR and CDR2 FQNEAQ (reference sequence). The CDR3 is made up of 15 amino acids. DNA of the CDR3: TGTGCCAGCAGCTTTAATGAGCCGGGCACAGATACGCAGTATTTT. Its protein is CASSFNEPGTDTQYF.

The chain uses TRBV10-3 and TRBJ1-3; 8 positions agree with TRBD1. The CDR3 consists of 18 residues. Germline assignment: CDR1 ENHRY and CDR2 SYGVKD. Germline trimming cut 0 bases from V and 1 base from J; bases unmatched to any gene: 8. The CDR3 protein is CAISESILQGGSGNTIYF. DNA for the CDR3: TGTGCCATCAGTGAGTCGATCCTACAGGGGGGGTCTGGAAACACCATATATTTT.

The chain has TRBV28 and TRBJ2-7; TRBD1 agrees at 11 bases. V dropped 5 bases and J dropped 2; count of bases not matched to a gene: 14. The length of the CDR3 is 18 residues. The germline V gene has CDR1 MDHEN and CDR2 SYDVKM. DNA for the CDR3: TGTGCCAGCAGTCCGAGGGACAGGGGGAGAGGGCCGACCTACGAGCAGTACTTC. It is translated as CASSPRDRGRGPTYEQYF.

The chain is built from TRBV7-9 and TRBJ2-2, with TRBD2 matching 11 bases. Trimming took 7 bases from V and 3 from J; bases not matched to a gene: 16. Germline V lookup: CDR1 SEHNR, CDR2 FQNEAQ (reference sequence). The CDR3 is 19 residues long. The CDR3 nucleotides read TGTGCCAGCACCGCAACGACTTACGGGACTAGCGGTTACACCGGGGAGCTGTTTTTT. Translated: CASTATTYGTSGYTGELFF.

This clone has just one count. This chain connects TRBV27 to TRBJ2-7; TRBD2 matches at 15 bases. J lost 4 bases, V lost 4 bases, and 11 bases had no gene match. The CDR3 extends over 18 amino acids. Germline loops: CDR1 MNHEY, CDR2 SMNVEV (reference sequence). The CDR3 spells CASSSRTSGRAKWYEQYF. Here the CDR3 DNA reads TGTGCCAGCAGTTCCCGGACTAGCGGGAGGGCCAAGTGGTACGAGCAGTACTTC.

The chain joins TRBV6-5 to TRBJ2-7; TRBD1 agrees at 7 bases. The CDR3 totals 16 residues. V gave up 4 bases and J gave up 2 bases; unmatched junction bases: 11. The germline V gene has CDR1 MNHEY and CDR2 SVGAGI. DNA of the CDR3: TGTGCCAGCAGTTCTCCCACACTTCAGGGGGCCTACGAGCAGTACTTC. This encodes CASSSPTLQGAYEQYF.

This chain uses TRBV27 with TRBJ1-1, with 7 nucleotides matching TRBD1. Germline CDR1 is MNHEY and CDR2 is SMNVEV (reference sequence). CDR3 length equals 15 residues. V was pared by 4 bases and J by 1 base, with 6 bases of the junction left unmatched. The CDR3 DNA is TGTGCCAGCAGTTCCGTCCACAGGGGGAACACTGAAGCTTTCTTT. Its translation: CASSSVHRGNTEAFF.

The chain employs TRBV4-1 and TRBJ1-6; D unresolved. V lost 4 bases to trimming and J lost 9 bases, with 19 bases between them. From germline, CDR1 is MGHRA and CDR2 YSYEKL. CDR3 size: 16 residues. The CDR3 coding sequence is TGCGCCAGCAGCCCCGCGACTGGGGTTTTGGGTTCACCCCTCCACTTT. Its translation is CASSPATGVLGSPLHF.

This chain uses TRBV27 with TRBJ2-3; D not resolved. CDR3 size: 15 residues. V was pared by 6 bases and J by 1 base, with 14 bases between. Per the germline V gene, CDR1 is MNHEY and CDR2 is SMNVEV (reference sequence). DNA of the CDR3: TGTGCCAGCAGGGGGTTTGAGCTGGGCACAGATACGCAGTATTTT. Amino acid sequence: CASRGFELGTDTQYF.

The DNA of the CDR3 is TGTGCCAGCAGTCCCACCGTGAAACAGGGCCCCTATGGCTACACCTTC. It codes for CASSPTVKQGPYGYTF. The rearrangement joins TRBV6-4 to TRBJ1-2, with a weak D call TRBD1 (6 bases). The CDR3 loop spans 16 amino acids. With 5 bases removed from V and 4 bases from J, the gap between germline ends came to 20 bases. Germline CDR1 and CDR2: MRHNA and SNTAGT.

J is TRBJ2-5 and V is TRBV28; D gene ambiguous. Germline V gene sequence: CDR1 MDHEN, CDR2 SYDVKM. V was trimmed by 6 bases and J by 2 bases, leaving 22 bases between them. The CDR3 is 17 amino acids. This chain's CDR3 is CASSSGTTYTYQETQYF. The CDR3, as DNA: TGTGCCAGCAGCTCTGGAACGACATACACCTATCAAGAGACCCAGTACTTC.

The gene calls are TRBV10-2 and TRBJ1-5; D remains unclear. CDR1 and CDR2 from the germline V gene are WSHSY and SAAADI. V lost 3 bases and J 0 bases, leaving 6 bases between the germline ends. The CDR3 spans 14 residues. CDR3 coding DNA: TGCGCCAGCAGTGACAGGTTTAGCAATCAGCCCCAGCATTTT. The encoded protein is CASSDRFSNQPQHF.

The gene calls are TRBV13 and TRBJ2-7, with TRBD2 matching 10 bases. The V and J ends lost 5 bases and 2 bases, in that order; junction bases with no gene match: 6. The CDR3 totals 15 residues. Germline values: CDR1 PRHDT, CDR2 FYEKMQ (reference sequence). The CDR3 DNA sequence: TGTGCCAGCAGCCCCCCCGGACTAGCGGCCTACGAGCAGTACTTC. It codes for CASSPPGLAAYEQYF.

The CDR3 spells CASSLFSGSQYSYNEQFF. The CDR3 coding sequence is TGTGCCAGCAGCTTATTTAGCGGGAGCCAATATTCCTACAATGAGCAGTTCTTC. The chain combines TRBV7-3 with TRBJ2-1, with 9 bases lining up with TRBD2. The J segment lost 1 base and the V segment lost 2 bases, leaving 9 bases of the junction unmatched. The CDR3 spans 18 residues. From germline, CDR1 is SGHTA and CDR2 FQGTGA. Looking up the rest from reference TRBV7-3 and TRBJ2-1 gives the full variable domain: GAGVSQTPSNKVTEKGKYVELRCDPISGHTALYWYRQSLGQGPEFLIYFQGTGAADDSGLPNDRFFAVRPEGSVSTLKIQRTERGDSAVYLCASSLFSGSQYSYNEQFFGPGTRLTVL.

The V call is TRBV14, the J call TRBJ2-7; D possibly corresponds to TRBD1 (6 bases). Germline CDR1 and CDR2: SGHDN and FVKESK. The CDR3 covers 16 residues. The V gene lost 4 bases and the J gene lost 5 bases, with 21 bases spanning the gap. Written as DNA, the CDR3 is TGTGCCAGCAGCCTACAGGGTCATCCAGGGTCCAACGAGCAGTACTTC. The encoded protein is CASSLQGHPGSNEQYF.

This clone is a singleton in its sample. The chain joins TRBV28 to TRBJ2-5; either TRBD1 or TRBD2 may fit D (5 bases each). This CDR3 is built from 13 residues. Trimming cost V 6 bases and J 5 bases, with 13 bases left between them. Germline V lookup: CDR1 MDHEN, CDR2 SYDVKM. The CDR3 reads CASSPLEGETQYF. The CDR3 DNA sequence: TGTGCCAGCAGCCCGCTTGAGGGGGAGACCCAGTACTTC.

The genes are TRBV13 and TRBJ2-7, with 11 nucleotides matching TRBD1. The V and J ends lost 1 base and 2 bases, in that order; junction bases with no gene match: 4. Germline CDR1 reads PRHDT; CDR2 reads FYEKMQ (reference sequence). This CDR3 has 16 residues. The CDR3 sequence: CASSLAGQGGAYEQYF. The CDR3 DNA is TGTGCCAGCAGCTTAGCGGGACAGGGGGGGGCCTACGAGCAGTACTTC.

The count of this clone is one. The chain employs TRBV15 and TRBJ2-1; D remains unclear. The V gene lost 3 bases and the J gene lost 10 bases, with 7 bases spanning the gap. The CDR3 has 11 amino acids. Germline lookup yields CDR1 LNHNV and CDR2 YYDKDF (reference sequence). CDR3 loop: CATSSAWEQFF. Written as DNA, the CDR3 is TGTGCCACCAGCAGCGCTTGGGAGCAGTTCTTC.

This clone has just one count. CDR3 in amino acids: CASSLSRTTNSGANVLTF. CDR3 DNA: TGTGCCAGCAGCTTGTCGAGGACTACCAACTCTGGGGCCAACGTCCTGACTTTC. The rearrangement joins TRBV5-5 to TRBJ2-6; a weak D match, TRBD2 (6 bases). CDR1 is SGHKS, CDR2 YYEKEE, per germline (reference sequence). Trimming pared 1 base from V and 0 bases from J, leaving 14 bases between. The length of the CDR3 is 18 residues.

V gene TRBV5-6 combines with J gene TRBJ2-2, with D unresolved. The CDR3 totals 16 residues. V gave up 0 bases and J gave up 0 bases, with 9 bases separating them. CDR1 and CDR2 from the germline V gene are SGHDT and YYEEEE. CDR3: CASSLGWSSNTGELFF. As DNA, the CDR3 is TGTGCCAGCAGCTTGGGGTGGAGCTCGAACACCGGGGAGCTGTTTTTT. The full variable domain, rest sourced from reference TRBV5-6 and TRBJ2-2, is DAGVTQSPTHLIKTRGQQVTLRCSPKSGHDTVSWYQQALGQGPQFIFQYYEEEERQRGNFPDRFSGHQFPNYSSELNVNALLLGDSALYLCASSLGWSSNTGELFFGEGSRLTVL.

The CDR3 DNA follows: TGTGCCAGCAGCGAGGGGGGCCCTGAAGCTTTCTTT. Translating gives CASSEGGPEAFF. The chain is built from TRBV5-6 and TRBJ1-1; D is perhaps TRBD1 (6 bases). Germline V gene sequence: CDR1 SGHDT, CDR2 YYEEEE. CDR3 size: 12 residues. Trimming took 4 bases from V and 6 from J, leaving 10 bases between them.

This chain connects TRBV9 to TRBJ2-3, with 7 nucleotides matching TRBD2. The CDR3 loop spans 16 amino acids. Germline values: CDR1 SGDLS, CDR2 YYNGEE. After removal of 4 bases from V and 1 base from J, the junction contained 9 bases not matched to a gene. Here the CDR3 DNA reads TGTGCCAGCAGCTCCCAGCTAGCGGCCCGCACAGATACGCAGTATTTT. This sequence encodes CASSSQLAARTDTQYF.

This rearrangement joins TRBV5-8 to TRBJ2-3; no clear D gene. The CDR3 sequence is 16 residues long. V lost 1 base and J lost 0, with 12 bases in between. The germline gives CDR1 SGHTS, CDR2 YDEGEE. The CDR3 DNA follows: TGTGCCAGCAGCTTGTACGGCCATACTAGCACAGATACGCAGTATTTT. Translating gives CASSLYGHTSTDTQYF. Complete variable domain (other parts from reference TRBV5-8 and TRBJ2-3): EAGVTQSPTHLIKTRGQQATLRCSPISGHTSVYWYQQALGLGLQFLLWYDEGEERNRGNFPPRFSGRQFPNYSSELNVNALELEDSALYLCASSLYGHTSTDTQYFGPGTRLTVL.

V and J are TRBV28 and TRBJ2-1, with TRBD1 matching over 8 bases. The CDR3 consists of 14 residues. The V gene's germline CDR1 is MDHEN and CDR2 SYDVKM. V lost 11 bases to trimming and J lost 4 bases; unmatched junction nucleotides: 10. The CDR3 region is CAARTGGFYNEQFF. The CDR3 DNA sequence: TGTGCCGCGAGAACAGGGGGATTTTACAATGAGCAGTTCTTC.

In DNA, the CDR3 is TGTGCCAGCAGACCCCTGGGGGTTGGATGGGGCACAGATACGCAGTATTTT. Translated, it gives CASRPLGVGWGTDTQYF. V gene TRBV14 combines with J gene TRBJ2-3; D could derive from TRBD1 or TRBD2 (5 bases each). This CDR3 is 17 amino acids long. Trimming removed 6 bases from V and 1 base from J, with 20 bases in between. Germline CDR1 and CDR2: SGHDN and FVKESK.